This record looks at one T cell receptor beta chain sequence and its context. This specimen comes from a study of blood T cell repertoires in COVID-19. In the study overall: PBMCs, B-cell-depleted T cells, or T cells were the source of the cDNA or gDNA that made up the material.

Per the original methods: For nucleated cells, counts were estimated from reference gene primer amplification. Using immunoSEQ multiplex PCR, the repertoire was profiled, and TCRdb retains in-frame clones only, with some absent. V, J and clone size are taken as reported in that table, and D and trimming were inferred from the DNA itself. The sample includes 130,000 or so clones, around 86% seen only once; the top ten take 15% to 20%. The TCR originated in a woman aged 45-65 years who had recovered from COVID-19. Specimen: peripheral blood.

The CDR3 sequence is CASSYKTRAPTYEQYF. The CDR3 region has the DNA TGTGCCAGCAGCTATAAAACTCGTGCGCCTACGTACGAGCAGTACTTC. The chain has TRBV7-2 and TRBJ2-7; D remains ambiguous. Germline assignment: CDR1 SGHTA and CDR2 FQGNSA. V was shortened by 4 bases and J by 4 bases, with 20 bases between the two germline ends. The length of the CDR3 is 16 residues.